The rows below give T cell receptor beta chains drawn from one sample of a study of T cells in Graves' hyperthyroidism and ophthalmopathy. Each CDR3 protein gets one entry after TCRdb re-called the multiplex PCR reads with MiXCR. This sample has around 700,000 distinct CDR3 sequences, with over 35% found just once. The sample consisted of blood. Every receptor here comes from a middle-aged woman with Graves' hyperthyroidism. Each CDR3 is given with its conserved first and last residue. Fields, in order: CDR3 protein, CDR3 DNA, V gene, J gene, clone size, D gene. A D gene is named only where the DNA matches it firmly. Clone size, where shown, is once, few, many, or a class for clones that have expanded.

CATSDKSGGALETQYF,TGTGCCACCAGTGATAAGAGCGGGGGGGCCCTGGAGACCCAGTACTTC,TRBV24-1,TRBJ2-5,many,TRBD2
CASSVKYEKLFF,TGTGCCAGCAGTGTAAAGTATGAAAAACTGTTTTTT,TRBV28,TRBJ1-4,-,-
CASSVASSETQYF,TGTGCCAGCAGCGTAGCATCTTCGGAGACCCAGTACTTC,TRBV9,TRBJ2-5,-,-
CASSQDRTYSYEQYF,TGCGCCAGCAGCCAGGACAGGACCTACTCCTACGAGCAGTACTTC,TRBV4-1,TRBJ2-7,-,TRBD1
CSLTRGREQYF,TGCAGTTTAACCCGGGGCCGCGAGCAGTACTTC,TRBV20-1,TRBJ2-7,many,-
CAIGAGMGTEAFF,TGTGCCATCGGGGCAGGGATGGGCACTGAAGCTTTCTTT,TRBV15,TRBJ1-1,-,-
CASARTVLVKLFF,TGTGCCAGCGCCAGGACTGTTTTAGTGAAACTGTTTTTT,TRBV7-9,TRBJ1-4,few,-
CASSPELIANYGYTF,TGCGCCAGCAGCCCCGAATTGATAGCTAACTATGGCTACACCTTC,TRBV4-3,TRBJ1-2,few,-
CASSGGAFYGYTF,TGTGCCAGCAGCGGAGGGGCTTTCTATGGCTACACCTTC,TRBV12-3/TRBV12-4,TRBJ1-2,few,-
CASSPRTQGYGYTF,TGTGCCAGCAGCCCTAGAACCCAGGGCTATGGCTACACCTTC,TRBV14,TRBJ1-2,many,-
CSAQGAAALWTEAFF,TGCAGTGCACAGGGGGCGGCTGCTTTATGGACTGAAGCTTTCTTT,TRBV20-1,TRBJ1-1,many,TRBD1
CASSYRDTDHEQYF,TGTGCCAGCAGTTACCGGGACACGGACCACGAGCAGTACTTC,TRBV6-5,TRBJ2-7,-,-
CSVGLPGRRQGIPEAFF,TGCAGCGTTGGGTTGCCCGGCCGGCGACAGGGGATCCCTGAAGCTTTCTTT,TRBV29-1,TRBJ1-1,many,TRBD1
CASSGGVGDGYTF,TGTGCCAGTAGCGGGGGGGTAGGTGATGGCTACACCTTC,TRBV7-2,TRBJ1-2,-,-
CASSTPGTSGRETQYF,TGTGCCAGTAGTACCCCCGGGACTAGCGGGAGAGAGACCCAGTACTTC,TRBV19,TRBJ2-5,-,TRBD2
CAITSDGITGELFF,TGTGCCATCACCTCGGACGGTATTACCGGGGAGCTGTTTTTT,TRBV10-3,TRBJ2-2,many,-
CASSEREKNTEAFF,TGTGCCAGCAGTGAGAGGGAAAAGAACACTGAAGCTTTCTTT,TRBV6-1,TRBJ1-1,-,-
CASSEEVTVNQPQHF,TGTGCCAGCAGTGAAGAAGTGACAGTTAATCAGCCCCAGCATTTT,TRBV2,TRBJ1-5,many,-
CAWSGTDRSSGNTIYF,TGTGCCTGGAGTGGAACGGACAGGAGCTCTGGAAACACCATATATTTT,TRBV30,TRBJ1-3,-,TRBD1
CASSHPPRGYTF,TGTGCCAGTAGCCATCCTCCGAGAGGCTACACCTTC,TRBV19,TRBJ1-2,many,-
CASVKGEAGPPGNTIYF,TGTGCCAGCGTCAAGGGCGAAGCAGGGCCGCCTGGAAACACCATATATTTT,TRBV6-6,TRBJ1-3,many,-
CATSRIGFEAFF,TGTGCCACCTCACGGATCGGATTTGAAGCTTTCTTT,TRBV19,TRBJ1-1,many,-
CASSLRDYGYMNTEAFF,TGCGCCAGCAGCCTCCGGGACTACGGTTACATGAACACTGAAGCTTTCTTT,TRBV4-3,TRBJ1-1,many,-
CASSGGDRVGINEQYF,TGTGCCAGCAGCGGGGGAGATCGAGTCGGGATTAATGAGCAGTACTTC,TRBV7-9,TRBJ2-7,-,-
CSARDLQGGYEQYF,TGCAGTGCTAGAGATCTACAGGGCGGCTACGAGCAGTACTTC,TRBV20-1,TRBJ2-7,-,-
CASSSVRSLGPYEQYF,TGTGCCAGCAGCTCAGTAAGGTCTTTGGGACCCTACGAGCAGTACTTC,TRBV7-9,TRBJ2-7,few,-
CASSFGANEKLFF,TGTGCCAGCAGCTTCGGGGCTAATGAAAAACTGTTTTTT,TRBV7-9,TRBJ1-4,-,-
CASSRLDRGSGGYTF,TGTGCCAGCAGCCGCCTGGACAGGGGATCTGGCGGCTACACCTTC,TRBV11-1,TRBJ1-2,once,TRBD1
CASSLHSSDGYTF,TGTGCCAGCAGTTTGCACAGTTCTGATGGCTACACCTTC,TRBV6-5,TRBJ1-2,few,-
CASSPRPDYSYEQYF,TGTGCCAGCAGCCCCCGTCCCGATTACTCGTACGAGCAGTACTTC,TRBV13,TRBJ2-7,-,-
CASSFRWTGENSPLHF,TGTGCCAGCAGCTTCCGTTGGACAGGCGAAAATTCACCCCTCCACTTT,TRBV9,TRBJ1-6,-,TRBD1